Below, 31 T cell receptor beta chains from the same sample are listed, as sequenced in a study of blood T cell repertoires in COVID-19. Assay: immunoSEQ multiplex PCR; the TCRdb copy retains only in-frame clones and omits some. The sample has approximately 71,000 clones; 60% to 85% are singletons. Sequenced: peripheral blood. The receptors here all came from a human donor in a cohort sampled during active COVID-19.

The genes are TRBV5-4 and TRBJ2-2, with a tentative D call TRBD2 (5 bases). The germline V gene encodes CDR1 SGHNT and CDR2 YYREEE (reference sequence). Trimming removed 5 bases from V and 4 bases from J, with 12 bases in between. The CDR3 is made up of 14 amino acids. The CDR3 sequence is CASRRESGTGELFF. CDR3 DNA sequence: TGTGCCAGCAGAAGGGAGAGCGGCACCGGGGAGCTGTTTTTT.

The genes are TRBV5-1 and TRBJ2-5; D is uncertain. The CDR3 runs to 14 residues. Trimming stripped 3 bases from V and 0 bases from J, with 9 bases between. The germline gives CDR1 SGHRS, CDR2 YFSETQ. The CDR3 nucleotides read TGCGCCAGCAGCTCTTTAAGAGACCAAGAGACCCAGTACTTC. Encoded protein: CASSSLRDQETQYF. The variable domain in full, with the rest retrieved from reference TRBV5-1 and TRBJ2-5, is KAGVTQTPRYLIKTRGQQVTLSCSPISGHRSVSWYQQTPGQGLQFLFEYFSETQRNKGNFPGRFSGRQFSNSRSEMNVSTLELGDSALYLCASSSLRDQETQYFGPGTRLLVL.

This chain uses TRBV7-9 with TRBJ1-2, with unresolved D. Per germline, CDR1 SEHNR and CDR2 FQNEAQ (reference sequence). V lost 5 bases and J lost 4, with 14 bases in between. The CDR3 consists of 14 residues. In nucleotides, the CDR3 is TGTGCCAGCAGCCTAATTACCGGTTTCTATGGCTACACCTTC. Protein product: CASSLITGFYGYTF.

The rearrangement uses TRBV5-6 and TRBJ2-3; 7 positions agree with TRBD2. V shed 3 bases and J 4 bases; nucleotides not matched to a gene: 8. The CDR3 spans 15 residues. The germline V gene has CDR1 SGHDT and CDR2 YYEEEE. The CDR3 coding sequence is TGTGCCAGCAGCTCCGGACTAGGATTTTCAGATACGCAGTATTTT. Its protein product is CASSSGLGFSDTQYF.

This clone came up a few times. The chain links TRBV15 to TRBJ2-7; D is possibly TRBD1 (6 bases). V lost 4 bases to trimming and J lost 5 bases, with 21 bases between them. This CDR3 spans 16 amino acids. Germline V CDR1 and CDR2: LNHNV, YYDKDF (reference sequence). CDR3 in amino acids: CATSTPGTLKGHEQYF. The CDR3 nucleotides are TGTGCCACCAGCACCCCGGGGACATTGAAAGGACACGAGCAGTACTTC. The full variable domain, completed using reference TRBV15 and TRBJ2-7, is DAMVIQNPRYQVTQFGKPVTLSCSQTLNHNVMYWYQQKSSQAPKLLFHYYDKDFNNEADTPDNFQSRRPNTSFCFLDIRSPGLGDTAMYLCATSTPGTLKGHEQYFGPGTRLTVT.

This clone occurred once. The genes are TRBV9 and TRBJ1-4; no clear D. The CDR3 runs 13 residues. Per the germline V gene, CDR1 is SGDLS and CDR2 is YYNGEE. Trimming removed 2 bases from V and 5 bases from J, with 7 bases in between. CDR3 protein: CASSVSLNEKLFF. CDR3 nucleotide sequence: TGTGCCAGCAGCGTCTCGCTAAATGAAAAACTGTTTTTT.

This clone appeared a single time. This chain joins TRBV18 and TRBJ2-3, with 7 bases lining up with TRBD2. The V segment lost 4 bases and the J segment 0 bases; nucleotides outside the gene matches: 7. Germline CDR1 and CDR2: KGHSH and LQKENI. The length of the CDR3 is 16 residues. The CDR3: CASSQENSGSTDTQYF. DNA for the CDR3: TGTGCCAGCTCACAAGAGAATAGCGGGAGCACAGATACGCAGTATTTT.

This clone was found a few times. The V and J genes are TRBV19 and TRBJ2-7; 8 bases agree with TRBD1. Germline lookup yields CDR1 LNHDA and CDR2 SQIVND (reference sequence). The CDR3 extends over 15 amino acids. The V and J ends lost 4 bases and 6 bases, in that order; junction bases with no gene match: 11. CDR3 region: CASSKSGQGFGEQYF. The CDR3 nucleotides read TGTGCCAGTAGTAAGTCCGGACAGGGTTTTGGCGAGCAGTACTTC.

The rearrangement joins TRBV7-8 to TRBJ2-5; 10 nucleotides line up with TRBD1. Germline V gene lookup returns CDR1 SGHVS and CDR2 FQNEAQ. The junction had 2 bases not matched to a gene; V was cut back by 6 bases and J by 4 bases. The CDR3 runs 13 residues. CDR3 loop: CASRRQGAETQYF. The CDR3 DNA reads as TGTGCCAGCAGGAGACAGGGGGCAGAGACCCAGTACTTC.

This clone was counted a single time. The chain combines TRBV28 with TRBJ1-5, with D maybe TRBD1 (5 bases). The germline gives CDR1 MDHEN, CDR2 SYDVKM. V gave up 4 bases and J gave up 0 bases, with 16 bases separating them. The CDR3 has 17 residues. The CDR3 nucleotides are TGTGCCAGCAGTTCTTCCCCCGCGGGACTTAGCAATCAGCCCCAGCATTTT. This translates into CASSSSPAGLSNQPQHF.

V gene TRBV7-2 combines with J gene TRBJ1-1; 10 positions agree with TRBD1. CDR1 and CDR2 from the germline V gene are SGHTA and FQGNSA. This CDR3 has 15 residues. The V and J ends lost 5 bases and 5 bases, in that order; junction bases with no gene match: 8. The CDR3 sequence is CASSTDRGRGTEAFF. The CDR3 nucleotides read TGTGCCAGCAGCACCGACAGGGGGCGCGGGACTGAAGCTTTCTTT. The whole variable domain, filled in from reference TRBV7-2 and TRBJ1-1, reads GAGVSQSPSNKVTEKGKDVELRCDPISGHTALYWYRQSLGQGLEFLIYFQGNSAPDKSGLPSDRFSAERTGGSVSTLTIQRTQQEDSAVYLCASSTDRGRGTEAFFGQGTRLTVV.

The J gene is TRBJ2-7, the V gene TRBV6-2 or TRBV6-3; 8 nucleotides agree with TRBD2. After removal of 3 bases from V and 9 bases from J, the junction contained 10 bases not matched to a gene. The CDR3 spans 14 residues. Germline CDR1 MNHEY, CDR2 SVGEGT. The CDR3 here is CASSYSQRGPSQYF. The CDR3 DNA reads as TGTGCCAGCAGTTATAGCCAGCGGGGGCCATCGCAGTACTTC.

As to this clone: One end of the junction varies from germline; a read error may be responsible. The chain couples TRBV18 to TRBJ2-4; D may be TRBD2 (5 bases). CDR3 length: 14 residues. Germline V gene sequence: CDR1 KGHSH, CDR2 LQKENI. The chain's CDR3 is CASSPQRAENIQYF. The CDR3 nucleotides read TGTGCCAGCTCCCCACAGAGGGCAGAAAACATTCAGTACTTC.

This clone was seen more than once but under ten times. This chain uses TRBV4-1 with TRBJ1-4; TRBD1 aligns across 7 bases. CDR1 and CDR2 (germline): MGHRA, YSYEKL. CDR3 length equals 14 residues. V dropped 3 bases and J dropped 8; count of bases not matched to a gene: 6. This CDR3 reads CASSQLQGREKLFF. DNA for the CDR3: TGCGCCAGCAGCCAGCTACAGGGGAGGGAAAAACTGTTTTTT.

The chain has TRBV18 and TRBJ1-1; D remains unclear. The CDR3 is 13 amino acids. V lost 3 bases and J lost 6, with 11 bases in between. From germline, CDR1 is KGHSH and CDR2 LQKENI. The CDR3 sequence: CASSPGTSAEAFF. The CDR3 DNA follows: TGTGCCAGCTCACCCGGAACGAGCGCTGAAGCTTTCTTT.

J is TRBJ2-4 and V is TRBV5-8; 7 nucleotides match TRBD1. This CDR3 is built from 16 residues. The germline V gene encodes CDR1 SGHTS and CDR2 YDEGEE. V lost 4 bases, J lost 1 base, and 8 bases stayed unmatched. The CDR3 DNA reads TGTGCCAGCAGCCCCACAGGGGTCCAGGCCAAAAACATTCAGTACTTC. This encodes CASSPTGVQAKNIQYF.

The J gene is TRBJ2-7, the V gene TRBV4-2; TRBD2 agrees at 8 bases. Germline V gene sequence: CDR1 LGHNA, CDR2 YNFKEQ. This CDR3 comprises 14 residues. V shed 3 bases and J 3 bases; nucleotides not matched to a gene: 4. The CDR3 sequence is CASSHLAGNYEQYF. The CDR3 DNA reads TGTGCCAGCAGCCATTTAGCGGGAAACTACGAGCAGTACTTC.

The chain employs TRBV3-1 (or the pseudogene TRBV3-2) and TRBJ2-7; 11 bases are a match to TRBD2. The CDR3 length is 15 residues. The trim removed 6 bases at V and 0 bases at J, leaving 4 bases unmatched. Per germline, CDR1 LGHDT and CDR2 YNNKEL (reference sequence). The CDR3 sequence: CASRGGTSGSYEQYF. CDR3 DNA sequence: TGTGCCAGCAGGGGCGGGACTAGCGGCTCCTACGAGCAGTACTTC.

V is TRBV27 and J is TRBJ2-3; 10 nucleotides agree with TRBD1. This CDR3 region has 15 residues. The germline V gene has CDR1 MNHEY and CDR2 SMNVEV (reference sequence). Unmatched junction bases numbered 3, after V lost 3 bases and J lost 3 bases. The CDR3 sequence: CASSFRTGGTDTQYF. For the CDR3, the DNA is TGTGCCAGCAGTTTCCGGACAGGGGGGACAGATACGCAGTATTTT.

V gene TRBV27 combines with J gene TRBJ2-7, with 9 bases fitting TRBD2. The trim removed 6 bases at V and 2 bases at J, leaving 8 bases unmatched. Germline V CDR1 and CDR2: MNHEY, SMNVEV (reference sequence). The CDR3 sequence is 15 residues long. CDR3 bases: TGTGCCAGCAGCGGCCGGCGGGAGGGTACCTACGAGCAGTACTTC. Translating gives CASSGRREGTYEQYF.

This CDR3 reads CASSLSGGENTEAFF. The CDR3 bases are TGTGCCAGCAGCTTATCAGGGGGCGAAAACACTGAAGCTTTCTTT. The chain combines TRBV7-2 with TRBJ1-1, with 8 bases fitting TRBD1. V lost 2 bases to trimming and J lost 2 bases; unmatched junction nucleotides: 4. CDR1 and CDR2 (germline): SGHTA, FQGNSA. The CDR3 consists of 15 residues.

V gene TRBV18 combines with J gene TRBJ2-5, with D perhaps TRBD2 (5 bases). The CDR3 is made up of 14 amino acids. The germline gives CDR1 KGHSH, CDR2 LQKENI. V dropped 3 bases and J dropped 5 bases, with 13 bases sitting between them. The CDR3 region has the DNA TGTGCCAGCTCACCCGCACCGGGAAGTGAGACCCAGTACTTC. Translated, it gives CASSPAPGSETQYF.

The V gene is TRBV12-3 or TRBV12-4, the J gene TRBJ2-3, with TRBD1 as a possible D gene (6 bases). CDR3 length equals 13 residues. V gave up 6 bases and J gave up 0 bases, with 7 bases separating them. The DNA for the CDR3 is TGTGCCAGCAGGCAGGGGAGCACAGATACGCAGTATTTT. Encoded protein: CASRQGSTDTQYF.

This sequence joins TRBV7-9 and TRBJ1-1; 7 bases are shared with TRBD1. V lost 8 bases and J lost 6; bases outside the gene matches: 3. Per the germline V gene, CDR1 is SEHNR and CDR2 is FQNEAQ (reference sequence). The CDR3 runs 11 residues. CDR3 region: CASGQASEAFF. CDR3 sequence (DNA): TGTGCCAGCGGACAGGCGTCTGAAGCTTTCTTT.

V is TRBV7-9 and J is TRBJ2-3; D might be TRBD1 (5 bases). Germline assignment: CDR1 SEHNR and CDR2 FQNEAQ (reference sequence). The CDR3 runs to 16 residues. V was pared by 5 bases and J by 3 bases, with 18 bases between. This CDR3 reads CASSPGPGQGTDTQYF. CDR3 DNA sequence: TGTGCCAGCAGCCCCGGTCCCGGACAAGGTACAGATACGCAGTATTTT.

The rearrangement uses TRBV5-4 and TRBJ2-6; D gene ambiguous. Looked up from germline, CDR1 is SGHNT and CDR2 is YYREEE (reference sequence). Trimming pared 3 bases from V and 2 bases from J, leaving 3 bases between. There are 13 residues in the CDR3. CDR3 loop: CASSSTGANVLTF. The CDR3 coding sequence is TGTGCCAGCAGCTCTACTGGGGCCAACGTCCTGACTTTC.

The CDR3 region has the DNA TGCGCCAGCAGGGGCGGGTCTAGCGGGGCGGGTGAGCAGTTCTTC. Protein: CASRGGSSGAGEQFF. V and J are TRBV5-1 and TRBJ2-1, with 9 bases that match TRBD2. This CDR3 is 15 amino acids long. The V gene's germline CDR1 is SGHRS and CDR2 YFSETQ. V lost 5 bases and J lost 9; bases outside the gene matches: 12.

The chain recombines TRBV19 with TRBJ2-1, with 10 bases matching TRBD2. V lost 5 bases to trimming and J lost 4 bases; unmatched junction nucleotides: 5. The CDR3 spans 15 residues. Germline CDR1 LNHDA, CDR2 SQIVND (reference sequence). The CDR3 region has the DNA TGTGCCAGTAGTGCTACTAGCGGGGCTTACAATGAGCAGTTCTTC. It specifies CASSATSGAYNEQFF.

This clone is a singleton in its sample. For the CDR3, the DNA is TGTGCCAGCAGTTACAGGACAGGGGAAGTTGAAAAACTGTTTTTT. Protein product: CASSYRTGEVEKLFF. The chain employs TRBV6-6 and TRBJ1-4; 9 bases are shared with TRBD1. The germline CDR1 and CDR2 sequences are MNHNY and SVGAGI (reference sequence). The CDR3 contains 15 residues. With V trimmed by 2 bases and J by 7 bases, 5 bases remained unmatched.

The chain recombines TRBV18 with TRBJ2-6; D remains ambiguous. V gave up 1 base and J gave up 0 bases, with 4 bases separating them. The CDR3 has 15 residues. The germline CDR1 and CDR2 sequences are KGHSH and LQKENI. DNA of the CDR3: TGTGCCAGCTCACCACAACACTCTGGGGCCAACGTCCTGACTTTC. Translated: CASSPQHSGANVLTF.

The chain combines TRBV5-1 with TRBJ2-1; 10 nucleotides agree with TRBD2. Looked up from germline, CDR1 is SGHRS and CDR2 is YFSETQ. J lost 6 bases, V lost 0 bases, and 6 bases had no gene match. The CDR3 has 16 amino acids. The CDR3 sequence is CASSLAEREGRNEQFF. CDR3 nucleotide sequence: TGCGCCAGCAGCTTGGCCGAGCGGGAGGGCCGCAATGAGCAGTTCTTC.